This T cell receptor beta chain was obtained from a study of T cells in Graves' hyperthyroidism and ophthalmopathy. Overall study results and limits: Most thyroid-expanded clonotypes above 0.001 were also found in blood.

Active moderate-to-severe ophthalmopathy, Clinical Activity Score at least 3, NOSPECS at least 4, under 3 months' duration. Investigators excluded patients with uncontrolled infection, other autoimmune disease, pregnancy or lactation. PBMCs were derived from around 10 ml fresh peripheral blood. This CDR3 has 16 residues. Between the trimmed V and J ends, which lost 5 bases and 0 bases, there was a span of 14 bases. This clonotype was detected ten times or more. The antigen is undetermined. From RNA transcripts, TCR beta CDR3 regions were amplified. The HTBI primer set drove a first-round RT-PCR of the TCR CDR3. TCRdb reanalysed the multiplex PCR reads using MiXCR and keeps one entry per CDR3 protein. The sample includes around 400,000 distinct CDR3 sequences, about 15% seen only once; the top ten take approximately 20%.

Sample: blood. This rearrangement joins TRBV12-3 or TRBV12-4 to TRBJ1-3; D unresolved. The sequence came from a woman aged 60 to 75 with Graves' ophthalmopathy. CDR3 protein: CASSPRQAISGNTIYF. For the CDR3, the DNA is TGTGCCAGCAGTCCTAGACAAGCAATCTCTGGAAACACCATATATTTT.